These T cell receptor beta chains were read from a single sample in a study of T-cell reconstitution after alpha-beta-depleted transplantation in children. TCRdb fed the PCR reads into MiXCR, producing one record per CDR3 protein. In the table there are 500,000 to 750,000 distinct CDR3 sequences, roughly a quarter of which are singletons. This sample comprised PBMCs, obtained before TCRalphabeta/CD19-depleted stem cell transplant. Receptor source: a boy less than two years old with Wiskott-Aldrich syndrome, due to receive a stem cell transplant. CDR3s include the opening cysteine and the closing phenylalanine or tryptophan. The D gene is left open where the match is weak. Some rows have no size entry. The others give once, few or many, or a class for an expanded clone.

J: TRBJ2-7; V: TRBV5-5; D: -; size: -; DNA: TGTGCCAGCAGCTTGGTCAGGGGCTCCGAGCAGTACTTC; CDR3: CASSLVRGSEQYF
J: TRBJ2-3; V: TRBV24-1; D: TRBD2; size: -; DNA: TGTGCCACCAGTGATTCACTAGCGGGAGTTGATACGCAGTATTTT; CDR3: CATSDSLAGVDTQYF
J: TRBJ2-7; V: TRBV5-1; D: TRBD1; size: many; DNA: TGCGCCAGCAGCTCCCGGGGACAGGGAGGGCCCTACGAGCAGTACTTC; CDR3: CASSSRGQGGPYEQYF
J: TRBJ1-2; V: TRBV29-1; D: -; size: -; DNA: TGCAGCGTCGGAGTTTCAGGCTCAGCTAACTATGGCTACACCTTC; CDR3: CSVGVSGSANYGYTF
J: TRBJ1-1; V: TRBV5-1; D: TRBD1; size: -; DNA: TGCGCCAGCAGCTTAAGTCCGGACAGGGAAGCTTTCTTT; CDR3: CASSLSPDREAFF
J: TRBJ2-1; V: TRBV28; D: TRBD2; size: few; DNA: TGTGCCAGCAGTTCGGTACTAGCGAGGTACAATGAGCAGTTCTTC; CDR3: CASSSVLARYNEQFF
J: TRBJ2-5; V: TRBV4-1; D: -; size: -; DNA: TGCGCCAGCAGCCAAGATCTGGGGAGGAGAGAGACCCAGTACTTC; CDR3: CASSQDLGRRETQYF
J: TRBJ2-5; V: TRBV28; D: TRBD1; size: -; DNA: TGTGCCAGCAGTCCAGTGACAGGGCCGCAAGAGACCCAGTACTTC; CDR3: CASSPVTGPQETQYF
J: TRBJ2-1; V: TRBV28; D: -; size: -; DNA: TGTGCCAGCAGTTTATTGCCAGTTTACAATGAGCAGTTCTTC; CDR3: CASSLLPVYNEQFF
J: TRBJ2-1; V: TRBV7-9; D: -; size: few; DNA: TGTGCCAGCAGCTTTTCGTCCGGGAACAATGAGCAGTTCTTC; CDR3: CASSFSSGNNEQFF
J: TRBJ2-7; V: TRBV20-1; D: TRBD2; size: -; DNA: TGCAGTGCCCTCCGGGAGGCTTCCTACGAGCAGTACTTC; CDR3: CSALREASYEQYF
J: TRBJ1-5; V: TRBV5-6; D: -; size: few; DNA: TGTGCCAGCAGCTTGGGGTCGCAGTCGGGCAATCAGCCCCAGCATTTT; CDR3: CASSLGSQSGNQPQHF
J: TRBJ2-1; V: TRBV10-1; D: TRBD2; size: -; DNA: TGCGCCAGCAGTGGAGTCGCAAGCGGGAGGTTAAATGAGCAGTTCTTC; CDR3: CASSGVASGRLNEQFF
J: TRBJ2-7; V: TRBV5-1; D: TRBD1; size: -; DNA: TGCGCCAGCAGCCCGGGACAGTTCTACGAGCAGTACTTC; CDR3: CASSPGQFYEQYF
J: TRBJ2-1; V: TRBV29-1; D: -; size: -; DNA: TGCAGCGTCGAAGGATTAGCGGCTAGCTCCTACAATGAGCAGTTCTTC; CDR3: CSVEGLAASSYNEQFF
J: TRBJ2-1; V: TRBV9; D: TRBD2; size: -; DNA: TGTGCCAGCAGCCCAGGGACTAGCGGTACGCTGGGAAATGAGCAGTTCTTC; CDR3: CASSPGTSGTLGNEQFF
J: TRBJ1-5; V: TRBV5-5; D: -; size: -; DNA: TGTGCCAGCAGCTCTGCGGGAGGCCTAAATCAGCCCCAGCATTTT; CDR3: CASSSAGGLNQPQHF
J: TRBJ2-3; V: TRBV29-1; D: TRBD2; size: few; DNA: TGCAGCGTTTTTCCTAGCGGGAGTGATACGCAGTATTTT; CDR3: CSVFPSGSDTQYF
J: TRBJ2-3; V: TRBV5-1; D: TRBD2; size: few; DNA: TGCGCCAGCACCCCCGGGACTAGCGGACACACAGATACGCAGTATTTT; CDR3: CASTPGTSGHTDTQYF
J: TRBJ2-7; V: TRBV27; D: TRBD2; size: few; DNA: TGTGCCAGCAGTCCCTGGACTAGCGGGAGTTGGGTAGGAGAGCAGTACTTC; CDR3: CASSPWTSGSWVGEQYF
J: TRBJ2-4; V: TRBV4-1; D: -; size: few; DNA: TGCGCCAGCAGCCAAGACCCTGACAGCCTTCAGTACTTC; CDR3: CASSQDPDSLQYF
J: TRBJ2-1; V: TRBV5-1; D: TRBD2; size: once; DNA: TGCGCCAGCAGCGGCCGGGTAGCGGGAAACAATGAGCAGTTCTTC; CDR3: CASSGRVAGNNEQFF
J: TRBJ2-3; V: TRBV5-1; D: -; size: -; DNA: TGCGCCAGCAGCCTTGGCCGGCAGCTAAGCACAGATACGCAGTATTTT; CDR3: CASSLGRQLSTDTQYF
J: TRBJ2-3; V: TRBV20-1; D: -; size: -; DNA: TGCAGTGCTAGCCCAGGGGCAGATACGCAGTATTTT; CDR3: CSASPGADTQYF
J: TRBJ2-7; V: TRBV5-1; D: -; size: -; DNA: TGCGCCAGCTCCAAGGCCGGTTACGAGCAGTACTTC; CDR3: CASSKAGYEQYF
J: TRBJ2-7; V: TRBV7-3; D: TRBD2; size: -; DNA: TGTGCCAGCAGCTTAAGCCATGCGGGGGGAGTCTACGAGCAGTACTTC; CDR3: CASSLSHAGGVYEQYF
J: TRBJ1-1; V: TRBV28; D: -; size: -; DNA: TGTGCCAGCAGTATACCCCGAGACACTGAAGCTTTCTTT; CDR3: CASSIPRDTEAFF
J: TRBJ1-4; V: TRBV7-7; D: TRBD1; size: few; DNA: TGTGCCAGCAGCCCCGGGACAGGGAAGGAAAAACTGTTTTTT; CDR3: CASSPGTGKEKLFF
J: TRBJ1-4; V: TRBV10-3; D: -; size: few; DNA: TGTGCCATCAGGGGCGGTCCTGGTGAAAAACTGTTTTTT; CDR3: CAIRGGPGEKLFF
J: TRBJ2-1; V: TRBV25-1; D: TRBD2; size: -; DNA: TGTGCCAGCACTCCTAGCGGGAGCTCCTACAATGAGCAGTTCTTC; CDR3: CASTPSGSSYNEQFF
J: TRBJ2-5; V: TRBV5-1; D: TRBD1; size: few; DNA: TGCGCCAGCAGCGTCAAAGGACAGGGGGCCATGGAGACCCAGTACTTC; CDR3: CASSVKGQGAMETQYF
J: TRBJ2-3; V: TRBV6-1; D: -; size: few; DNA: TGTGCCAGTGCCTTTTTCACTAGCACAGATACGCAGTATTTT; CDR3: CASAFFTSTDTQYF
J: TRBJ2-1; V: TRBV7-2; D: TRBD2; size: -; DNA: TGTGCCAGCAGTCATCCGGCGGGAGGGGGGAACAATGAGCAGTTCTTC; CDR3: CASSHPAGGGNNEQFF
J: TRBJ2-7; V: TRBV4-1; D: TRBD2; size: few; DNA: TGCGCCAGCAGCCAGTTAGCGGGAGGTCTCTACGAGCAGTACTTC; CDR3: CASSQLAGGLYEQYF
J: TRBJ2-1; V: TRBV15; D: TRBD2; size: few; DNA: TGTGCCACCAGCAGAGTTGCCGGACTAGCGGGCACCAATGAGCAGTTCTTC; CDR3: CATSRVAGLAGTNEQFF
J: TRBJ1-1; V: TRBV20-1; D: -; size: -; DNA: TGCAGTGCGAGGATGAACACTGAAGCTTTCTTT; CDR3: CSARMNTEAFF
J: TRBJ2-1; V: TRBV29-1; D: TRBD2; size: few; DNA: TGCAGCGTTGAAATCCTAGCGGGAGTATACAATGAGCAGTTCTTC; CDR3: CSVEILAGVYNEQFF
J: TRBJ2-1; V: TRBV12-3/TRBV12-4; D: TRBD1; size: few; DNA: TGTGCCAGCAGTTTAATCGCGACAGGGGGCCACAATGAGCAGTTCTTC; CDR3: CASSLIATGGHNEQFF
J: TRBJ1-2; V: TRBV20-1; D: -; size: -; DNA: TGCAGTGCTAGAGATCCAGGATGGGGCTATGGCTACACCTTC; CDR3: CSARDPGWGYGYTF
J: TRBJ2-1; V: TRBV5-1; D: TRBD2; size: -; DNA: TGCGCCAGCAGCTTGGGGCGGGTAGCGGGAGCCCTCAGCTCCTACAATGAGCAGTTCTTC; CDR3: CASSLGRVAGALSSYNEQFF
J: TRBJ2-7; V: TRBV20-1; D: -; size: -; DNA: TGCAGTGCTAGAGCCACAATCTTCTACGAGCAGTACTTC; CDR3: CSARATIFYEQYF